The sequence of this T cell receptor (beta chain) was determined in a study of response to subunit inactivated influenza vaccine. The CDR3 consists of 15 residues. J gave up 1 base and V 4 bases, and 5 bases lay outside the gene matches. From germline, CDR1 is DFQATT and CDR2 SNEGSKA (reference sequence). One entry per CDR3 protein results from TCRdb running MiXCR on the RT-PCR reads. The sample lists about 650,000 distinct CDR3 sequences, 15% to 18% seen once, with 11% in the top ten. This clonotype has more than one count but fewer than ten. No antigen is known for it. Study-wide points: The authors suggested that few new T cells are recruited per seasonal influenza vaccination.

This clonotype was sampled from a man in his fifties or sixties who received an inactivated influenza vaccine. Source: PBMCs from blood, taken about 12 days after vaccination. This rearrangement joins TRBV20-1 to TRBJ2-7; 12 bases fit TRBD2. The CDR3 spells CSATSGREISYEQYF. The CDR3 nucleotides read TGCAGTGCTACTAGCGGGAGGGAAATTTCCTACGAGCAGTACTTC.